The 27 T cell receptor beta chains presented below share a single source sample, sequenced in a study of OX40 agonist ivuxolimab in advanced cancers. Clones were read by immunoSEQ multiplex PCR, and TCRdb kept only the in-frame ones, dropping some. Of about 20,000 clones in the sample, 80% to 90% were seen once. Sequencing used CD4+ or CD8+ T cells sorted from blood, obtained in a trial of the OX40 agonist ivuxolimab. These receptors all come from an adult with an advanced solid tumor such as melanoma, head and neck, liver or kidney cancer.

This rearrangement joins TRBV7-2 to TRBJ2-1, with 9 bases that match TRBD2. The germline CDR1 and CDR2 sequences are SGHTA and FQGNSA. V gave up 1 base and J gave up 5 bases; unmatched junction bases: 3. The CDR3 sequence is 15 residues long. This chain's CDR3 is CASSLVASGNNEQFF. The CDR3, as DNA: TGTGCCAGCAGCTTAGTGGCTAGCGGGAACAATGAGCAGTTCTTC.

This clone was observed a single time. An end of the junction differs from the germline gene, which may be a read error. The V gene is TRBV7-2, the J gene TRBJ2-5; D call uncertain. Germline V gives CDR1 SGHTA, CDR2 FQGNSA. The CDR3 has 9 amino acids. The CDR3 nucleotides are TGTGCCAGCAGCTTAGCAGCTAACTTC. Translated: CASSLAANF.

The V gene is TRBV5-4, the J gene TRBJ2-7; unclear D gene. The CDR3 totals 11 residues. Germline V gene data show CDR1 as SGHNT and CDR2 as YYREEE (reference sequence). V was trimmed by 4 bases and J by 0 bases, leaving 2 bases between them. In nucleotides, the CDR3 is TGTGCCAGCAGCAGCTCCTACGAGCAGTACTTC. The encoded protein is CASSSSYEQYF.

This clone was observed a single time. V gene TRBV6-5 combines with J gene TRBJ2-5; D gene unclear. The CDR3 loop spans 14 amino acids. Germline CDR1 is MNHEY and CDR2 is SVGAGI. Between the trimmed V and J ends, which lost 6 bases and 0 bases, there was a span of 11 bases. The CDR3 DNA follows: TGTGCCAGCAGCCGTCTGTCCTACCAAGAGACCCAGTACTTC. Protein: CASSRLSYQETQYF.

The chain uses TRBV5-1 and TRBJ2-5; D not certain. CDR3 length equals 14 residues. V was trimmed by 0 bases and J by 2 bases, leaving 8 bases between them. The germline gives CDR1 SGHRS, CDR2 YFSETQ. The DNA of the CDR3 is TGCGCCAGCAGCTTGGTGGTAGGACAAGAGACCCAGTACTTC. Residues: CASSLVVGQETQYF.

In this sample, this clone turned up once. V is TRBV5-4 and J is TRBJ2-7; 9 bases fit TRBD1. Unmatched junction bases numbered 12, after V lost 2 bases and J lost 6 bases. CDR1 and CDR2 from the germline V gene are SGHNT and YYREEE (reference sequence). The length of the CDR3 is 16 residues. The DNA for the CDR3 is TGTGCCAGCAGCTTTGGTCTGGGGACAGGGAGCCTCGAGCAGTACTTC. Its translation: CASSFGLGTGSLEQYF.

The V and J genes are TRBV6-5 and TRBJ1-4; D possibly corresponds to TRBD1 (5 bases). V lost 4 bases and J lost 7, with 19 bases in between. The CDR3 consists of 16 residues. Per germline, CDR1 MNHEY and CDR2 SVGAGI. The CDR3 coding sequence is TGTGCCAGCAGTTCCGAAGTACAGGTGGCCTTTGAAAAACTGTTTTTT. The encoded protein is CASSSEVQVAFEKLFF.

The genes are TRBV29-1 and TRBJ2-3, with D perhaps matching TRBD1 or TRBD2 (5 bases each). There are 14 residues in the CDR3. Looked up from germline, CDR1 is SQVTM and CDR2 is ANQGSEA. Trimming left V 4 bases short and J 1 base short, with 12 bases between. CDR3 sequence reads: CSVGGSVRTDTQYF. The CDR3, as DNA: TGCAGCGTTGGGGGGAGTGTGCGCACAGATACGCAGTATTTT.

V gene TRBV5-4 combines with J gene TRBJ1-3; 10 bases align to TRBD1. In germline, CDR1 is SGHNT, CDR2 YYREEE (reference sequence). V lost 4 bases to trimming and J lost 2 bases; unmatched junction nucleotides: 3. This CDR3 is built from 15 residues. CDR3 loop: CASSPGTGAGNTIYF. The CDR3 bases are TGTGCCAGCAGCCCCGGGACAGGGGCTGGAAACACCATATATTTT.

The chain recombines TRBV4-1 with TRBJ1-1; 8 bases are a match to TRBD1. The trim removed 4 bases at V and 3 bases at J, leaving 10 bases unmatched. The CDR3 has 16 amino acids. The germline CDR1 and CDR2 sequences are MGHRA and YSYEKL. CDR3 sequence reads: CASSRSWGQEYTEAFF. CDR3 bases: TGCGCCAGCAGCCGGAGCTGGGGACAGGAGTACACTGAAGCTTTCTTT.

The rearrangement uses TRBV7-8 and TRBJ2-3; 8 nucleotides line up with TRBD2. V dropped 1 base and J dropped 2; count of bases not matched to a gene: 5. The CDR3 totals 16 residues. CDR1 is SGHVS, CDR2 FQNEAQ, per germline. In nucleotides, the CDR3 is TGTGCCAGCAGCTTAGACGTTAGCGGGGCCACAGATACGCAGTATTTT. Amino acid sequence: CASSLDVSGATDTQYF.

The chain employs TRBV7-2 and TRBJ2-1; maybe TRBD1 (5 bases). CDR1 SGHTA and CDR2 FQGNSA come from the germline V gene. The CDR3 length is 12 residues. Deletions cut 2 bases from V and 6 bases from J, with 5 bases between. CDR3 in amino acids: CASSLRGNEQFF. The DNA for the CDR3 is TGTGCCAGCAGCTTAAGGGGCAATGAGCAGTTCTTC.

The V and J genes are TRBV5-1 and TRBJ1-1; the D is unclear. This CDR3 region has 14 residues. From germline, CDR1 is SGHRS and CDR2 YFSETQ. Trimming took off 6 bases at V and 0 bases at J, with 12 bases between the two ends. The CDR3 nucleotides read TGCGCCAGCACCAACGGAGGTCTGAACACTGAAGCTTTCTTT. This sequence encodes CASTNGGLNTEAFF.

V and J are TRBV7-2 and TRBJ1-5; no definite D call. Trimming took off 5 bases at V and 5 bases at J, with 13 bases between the two ends. The CDR3 has 14 amino acids. The germline V gene encodes CDR1 SGHTA and CDR2 FQGNSA. The CDR3 DNA reads as TGTGCCAGCAGCCCCGTCACCGGGGATCAGCCCCAGCATTTT. This gives the protein CASSPVTGDQPQHF.

The chain has TRBV5-8 and TRBJ1-1, with D uncertain. The CDR3 sequence is 13 residues long. Trimming took 4 bases from V and 5 from J, leaving 12 bases between them. Germline assignment: CDR1 SGHTS and CDR2 YDEGEE. The CDR3: CASSPGVGTEAFF. In nucleotides, the CDR3 is TGTGCCAGCAGCCCTGGGGTGGGGACTGAAGCTTTCTTT.

The sample holds one count of this clone. For the CDR3, the DNA is TGTGCCTGGAGTGTACTCGGGACAGGGATTTCACCCCTCCACTTT. It yields the protein CAWSVLGTGISPLHF. The V call is TRBV30, the J call TRBJ1-6, with TRBD1 matching over 9 bases. The CDR3 has 15 residues. The ends lost 0 bases at V and 9 bases at J; junction bases unmatched: 6. CDR1 is GTSNPN and CDR2 is SVGIG in the germline V gene (reference sequence).

This clone has a single count. The genes are TRBV10-3 and TRBJ1-3, with D maybe TRBD1 (6 bases). The CDR3 is 15 amino acids. The germline V gene has CDR1 ENHRY and CDR2 SYGVKD. Trimming removed 3 bases at V and 0 bases at J, with 9 bases between. CDR3 DNA: TGTGCCATCAGTGACCAGGGGAGCTCTGGAAACACCATATATTTT. This codes for CAISDQGSSGNTIYF.

The chain links TRBV5-1 to TRBJ1-1; D not certain. There are 14 residues in the CDR3. The V end was cut by 4 bases, the J end by 1 base, with 11 bases between. From germline, CDR1 is SGHRS and CDR2 YFSETQ. CDR3: CASSPRSENTEAFF. The CDR3 DNA reads as TGCGCCAGCAGCCCCCGGAGCGAGAACACTGAAGCTTTCTTT. Combining the CDR3 with reference TRBV5-1 and TRBJ1-1 gives the whole variable domain KAGVTQTPRYLIKTRGQQVTLSCSPISGHRSVSWYQQTPGQGLQFLFEYFSETQRNKGNFPGRFSGRQFSNSRSEMNVSTLELGDSALYLCASSPRSENTEAFFGQGTRLTVV.

This chain uses TRBV2 with TRBJ2-1, with D perhaps matching TRBD2 (5 bases). Trimming removed 4 bases from V and 7 bases from J, with 20 bases in between. The CDR3 consists of 16 residues. Germline-derived CDR1 and CDR2 are SNHLY and FYNNEI. The CDR3 DNA reads as TGTGCCAGCAGTGTGCTAGCCACATCATCCGCGAATGAGCAGTTCTTC. Protein sequence: CASSVLATSSANEQFF.

The V gene is TRBV5-6, the J gene TRBJ1-2; 7 bases map to TRBD1. From germline, CDR1 is SGHDT and CDR2 YYEEEE. CDR3 length equals 18 residues. Trimming took 0 bases from V and 2 from J; bases not matched to a gene: 13. CDR3 nucleotide sequence: TGTGCCAGCAGCTTGGCCACAGGGGTTAATAGCGTGAACTATGGCTACACCTTC. Residues: CASSLATGVNSVNYGYTF.

The chain employs TRBV19 and TRBJ2-5; possible D gene TRBD2, 6 bases. The germline V gene has CDR1 LNHDA and CDR2 SQIVND (reference sequence). V shed 4 bases and J shed 3 bases, with 12 bases lying between them. The CDR3 extends over 14 amino acids. The CDR3 sequence: CASSTTGLKETQYF. The CDR3 DNA is TGTGCCAGTAGTACGACGGGACTCAAAGAGACCCAGTACTTC.

This clone counts as medium-sized. The J gene is TRBJ2-1, the V gene TRBV6-6; 12 bases align to TRBD2. V was pared by 3 bases and J by 10 bases, with 7 bases of the junction left unmatched. The CDR3 totals 15 residues. The germline V gene encodes CDR1 MNHNY and CDR2 SVGAGI (reference sequence). As DNA, the CDR3 is TGTGCCAGCAGTTATGGGAGACTAGCGGGGGCGGAGCAGTTCTTC. Translated, it gives CASSYGRLAGAEQFF.

The V and J genes are TRBV2 and TRBJ2-1; tentative D call: TRBD2 (6 bases). Germline V lookup: CDR1 SNHLY, CDR2 FYNNEI. The CDR3 extends over 12 amino acids. Trimming took 4 bases from V and 10 from J, leaving 11 bases between them. The CDR3 spells CASSAVGREQFF. CDR3 bases: TGTGCCAGCAGTGCTGTGGGGAGGGAGCAGTTCTTC.

This chain links TRBV25-1 with TRBJ1-1; the match to TRBD1 covers 9 bases. There are 15 residues in the CDR3. V lost 1 base, J lost 1 base, and 1 base stayed unmatched. CDR1 MGHDK and CDR2 SYGVNS come from the germline V gene. Here the CDR3 DNA reads TGTGCCAGCAGTGAATGGGACAGGGCGAACACTGAAGCTTTCTTT. Amino acid sequence: CASSEWDRANTEAFF. Based on the CDR3 plus reference TRBV25-1 and TRBJ1-1, the full variable domain is EADIYQTPRYLVIGTGKKITLECSQTMGHDKMYWYQQDPGMELHLIHYSYGVNSTEKGDLSSESTVSRIRTEHFPLTLESARPSHTSQYLCASSEWDRANTEAFFGQGTRLTVV.

V and J are TRBV7-8 and TRBJ2-5; no reliable D call. Germline V gives CDR1 SGHVS, CDR2 FQNEAQ. V was cut by 5 bases and J by 2 bases, with 12 bases left in between. The CDR3 spans 14 residues. This chain's CDR3 is CASSPRTGQETQYF. DNA of the CDR3: TGTGCCAGCAGCCCCCGCACTGGTCAAGAGACCCAGTACTTC.

This chain joins TRBV6-5 and TRBJ2-7, with D hard to call. The CDR3 loop spans 13 amino acids. V was pared by 4 bases and J by 0 bases, with 7 bases between. Germline assignment: CDR1 MNHEY and CDR2 SVGAGI. The CDR3 loop reads CASSSHSSYEQYF. CDR3 nucleotides: TGTGCCAGCAGTTCTCACAGCTCCTACGAGCAGTACTTC.

V usage is TRBV7-9 and J usage is TRBJ2-5; D is ambiguous. The J call is uncertain, as TRBJ2-7 better fits the DNA end. Germline V gene sequence: CDR1 SEHNR, CDR2 FQNEAQ (reference sequence). The CDR3 covers 15 residues. CDR3 sequence reads: CASSLPGFEAYEQYF. CDR3 in DNA: TGTGCCAGCAGCTTACCGGGTTTTGAGGCCTACGAGCAGTACTTC.